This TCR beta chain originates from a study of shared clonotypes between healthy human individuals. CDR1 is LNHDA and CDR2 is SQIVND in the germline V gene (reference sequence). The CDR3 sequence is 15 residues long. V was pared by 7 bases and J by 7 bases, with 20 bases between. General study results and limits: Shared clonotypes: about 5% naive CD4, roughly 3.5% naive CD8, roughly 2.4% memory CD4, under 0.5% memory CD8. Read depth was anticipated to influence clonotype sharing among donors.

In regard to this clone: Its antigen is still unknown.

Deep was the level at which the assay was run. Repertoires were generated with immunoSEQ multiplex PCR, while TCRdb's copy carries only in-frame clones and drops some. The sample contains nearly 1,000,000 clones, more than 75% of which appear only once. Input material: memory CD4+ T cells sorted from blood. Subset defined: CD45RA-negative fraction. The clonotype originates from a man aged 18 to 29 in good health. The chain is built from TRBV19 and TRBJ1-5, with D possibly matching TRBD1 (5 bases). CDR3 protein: CASTQGQAPWQPQHF. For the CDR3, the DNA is TGTGCCAGTACCCAAGGACAAGCCCCCTGGCAGCCCCAGCATTTT.